The 12 T cell receptor beta chains listed next were all sequenced from one sample in a study of blood T cell repertoires in COVID-19. Assay used: immunoSEQ multiplex PCR; TCRdb lists only in-frame clones, some missing. The sample consists of approximately 65,000 clones, around 80% of them appearing once. The sample consisted of peripheral blood. These receptors all stem from a woman at least 80 years old with active or convalescent COVID-19.

This clone was picked up a small number of times. The chain has TRBV11-3 and TRBJ2-2, with D possibly being TRBD1 (6 bases). This CDR3 spans 16 amino acids. The germline V gene has CDR1 SGHNT and CDR2 YENEEA. V was cut by 3 bases and J by 3 bases, with 14 bases left in between. The CDR3 DNA reads as TGTGCCAGCAGCTTTTTCACAGGGCCATACACCGGGGAGCTGTTTTTT. Residues: CASSFFTGPYTGELFF.

This clone was found once. The CDR3 loop reads CASILLSGDTGELFF. DNA of the CDR3: TGTGCCAGCATCCTACTTAGCGGGGACACCGGGGAGCTGTTTTTT. The chain carries TRBV6-5 and TRBJ2-2; 8 bases agree with TRBD2. Germline CDR1 and CDR2: MNHEY and SVGAGI. V gave up 7 bases and J gave up 3 bases; unmatched junction bases: 7. CDR3 length: 15 amino acids.

This chain connects TRBV27 to TRBJ2-7; tentative D call: TRBD1 (6 bases). This CDR3 spans 12 amino acids. With 8 bases removed from V and 4 bases from J, the gap between germline ends came to 12 bases. CDR1 is MNHEY and CDR2 is SMNVEV in the germline V gene (reference sequence). CDR3 sequence: CASRDTFYEQYF. Written as DNA, the CDR3 is TGTGCCAGCCGGGACACTTTTTACGAGCAGTACTTC.

The V call is TRBV2, the J call TRBJ2-4; D remains ambiguous. V lost 6 bases, J lost 0 bases, and 12 bases lay in between. The CDR3 contains 15 residues. Germline CDR1 is SNHLY and CDR2 is FYNNEI. The CDR3 sequence: CASRPRYLAKNIQYF. The CDR3, as DNA: TGTGCCAGCAGACCTAGGTACCTAGCCAAAAACATTCAGTACTTC.

V and J are TRBV27 and TRBJ2-5, with D possibly TRBD2 on 7 matching bases. Germline values: CDR1 MNHEY, CDR2 SMNVEV (reference sequence). Between the trimmed V and J ends, which lost 2 bases and 4 bases, there was a span of 8 bases. The CDR3 loop spans 13 amino acids. The CDR3 here is CASSLRGAETQYF. Written as DNA, the CDR3 is TGTGCCAGCAGTTTACGGGGGGCAGAGACCCAGTACTTC.

V and J are TRBV18 and TRBJ2-3; 7 bases are a match to TRBD2. J gave up 2 bases and V 0 bases, and 8 bases lay outside the gene matches. The CDR3 is 17 amino acids. Per the germline V gene, CDR1 is KGHSH and CDR2 is LQKENI. The CDR3 DNA is TGTGCCAGCTCACCACCGGTCGGGAGGAGGAACACAGATACGCAGTATTTT. As protein: CASSPPVGRRNTDTQYF.

The chain links TRBV5-1 to TRBJ1-1; the match to TRBD1 covers 8 bases. V shed 5 bases, J shed 1 base, and the junction held 7 bases outside the gene matches. The CDR3 runs to 15 residues. The germline V gene encodes CDR1 SGHRS and CDR2 YFSETQ. The CDR3 sequence is CASSTGTGWNTEAFF. CDR3 in DNA: TGCGCCAGCAGTACCGGGACAGGATGGAACACTGAAGCTTTCTTT.

This chain links TRBV6-5 with TRBJ1-2, with D possibly TRBD1 on 5 matching bases. Germline lookup yields CDR1 MNHEY and CDR2 SVGAGI. Deletions cut 7 bases from V and 5 bases from J, with 11 bases between. The CDR3 runs to 12 residues. CDR3: CASTLGQYGYTF. The CDR3 DNA is TGTGCCAGCACCCTCGGACAATATGGCTACACCTTC.

The sample holds one count of this clone. CDR3 region: CASSPTLAGRTDTQYF. In DNA form, the CDR3 reads TGTGCCAGCAGCCCGACTCTAGCGGGGCGGACAGATACGCAGTATTTT. The chain carries TRBV7-3 and TRBJ2-3, with 9 bases lining up with TRBD2. There are 16 residues in the CDR3. V shed 5 bases, J shed 3 bases, and the junction held 9 bases outside the gene matches. CDR1 is SGHTA and CDR2 is FQGTGA in the germline V gene.

This chain uses TRBV5-1 with TRBJ2-1; 7 nucleotides match TRBD1. Germline trimming cut 3 bases from V and 6 bases from J; bases unmatched to any gene: 12. The germline gives CDR1 SGHRS, CDR2 YFSETQ. The CDR3 has 16 residues. CDR3 amino acids: CASSSQPGQSINEQFF. Written as DNA, the CDR3 is TGCGCCAGCAGCTCCCAGCCGGGACAGAGCATCAATGAGCAGTTCTTC.

The genes are TRBV9 and TRBJ2-1; 12 nucleotides line up with TRBD2. V was pared by 3 bases and J by 3 bases, with 10 bases of the junction left unmatched. CDR1 and CDR2 (germline): SGDLS, YYNGEE. The CDR3 has 18 amino acids. CDR3 nucleotide sequence: TGTGCCAGCAGCGCCCCTAGCGGGGGGGCGGGTCTCTACAATGAGCAGTTCTTC. It translates to CASSAPSGGAGLYNEQFF.

The CDR3 DNA reads TGTGCCAGCAGTCGGACTAGCGGGGGGGATGCTAATGAGCAGTTCTTC. It specifies CASSRTSGGDANEQFF. V gene TRBV9 combines with J gene TRBJ2-1, with 15 bases matching TRBD2. Germline V CDR1 and CDR2: SGDLS, YYNGEE. The CDR3 extends over 16 amino acids. The V segment lost 5 bases and the J segment 7 bases; nucleotides outside the gene matches: 7.